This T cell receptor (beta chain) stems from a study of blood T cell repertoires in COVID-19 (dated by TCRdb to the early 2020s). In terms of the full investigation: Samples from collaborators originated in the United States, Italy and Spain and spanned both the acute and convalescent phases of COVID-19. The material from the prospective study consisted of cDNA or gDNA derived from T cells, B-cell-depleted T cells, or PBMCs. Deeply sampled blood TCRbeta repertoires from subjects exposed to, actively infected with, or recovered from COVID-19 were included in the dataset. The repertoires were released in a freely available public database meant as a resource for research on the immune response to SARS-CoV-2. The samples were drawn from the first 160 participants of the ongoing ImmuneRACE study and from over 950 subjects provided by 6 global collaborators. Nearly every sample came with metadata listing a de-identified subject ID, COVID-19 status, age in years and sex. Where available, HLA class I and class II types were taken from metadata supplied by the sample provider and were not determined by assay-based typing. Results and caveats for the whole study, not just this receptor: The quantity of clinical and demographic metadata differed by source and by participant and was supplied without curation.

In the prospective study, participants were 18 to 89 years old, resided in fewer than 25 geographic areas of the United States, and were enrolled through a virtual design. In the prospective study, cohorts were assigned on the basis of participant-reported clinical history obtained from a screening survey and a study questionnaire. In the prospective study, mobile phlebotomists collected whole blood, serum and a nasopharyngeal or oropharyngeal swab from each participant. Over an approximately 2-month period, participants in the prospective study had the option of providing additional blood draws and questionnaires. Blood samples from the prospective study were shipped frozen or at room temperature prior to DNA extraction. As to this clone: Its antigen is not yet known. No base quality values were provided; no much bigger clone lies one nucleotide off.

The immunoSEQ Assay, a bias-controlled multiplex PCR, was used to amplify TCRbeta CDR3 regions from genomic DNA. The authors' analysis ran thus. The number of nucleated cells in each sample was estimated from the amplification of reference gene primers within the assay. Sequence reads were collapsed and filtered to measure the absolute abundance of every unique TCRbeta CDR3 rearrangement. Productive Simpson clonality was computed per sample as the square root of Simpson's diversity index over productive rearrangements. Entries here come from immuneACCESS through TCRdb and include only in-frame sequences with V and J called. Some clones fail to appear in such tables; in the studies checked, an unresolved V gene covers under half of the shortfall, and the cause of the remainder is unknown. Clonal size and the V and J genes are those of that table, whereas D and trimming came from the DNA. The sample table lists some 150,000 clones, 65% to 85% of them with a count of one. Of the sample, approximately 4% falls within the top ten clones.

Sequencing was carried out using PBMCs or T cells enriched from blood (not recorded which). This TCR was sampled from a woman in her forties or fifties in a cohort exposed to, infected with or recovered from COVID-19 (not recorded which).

The CDR3 region reads CATSRDGLATIYNEQFF. The DNA sequence reads TGTGCCACCAGCAGAGATGGGCTAGCGACAATCTACAATGAGCAGTTCTTC. The chain employs TRBV15 and TRBJ2-1, with TRBD2 perhaps the D gene, on 6 matching bases. CDR1 LNHNV and CDR2 YYDKDF are derived from the germline V gene (reference sequence). V is cut by 0 bases and J by 3 bases, and the space between the germline ends is 15 bases. From the cysteine up to the phenylalanine, the CDR3 has a length of 17 residues. Only the CDR3 portion is preserved as DNA: 51 bases, with reading frame beginning at the first base.